This entry lists 17 T cell receptor beta chains sequenced from one sample in a study of T cells in Graves' hyperthyroidism and ophthalmopathy. Researchers amplified the TCR beta CDR3 regions from RNA transcripts. A set of HTBI primers served as the primers for a first-round RT-PCR of the TCR CDR3. TCRdb processed the multiplex PCR reads anew with MiXCR; each CDR3 protein has one entry. This table holds about 46,000 distinct CDR3 sequences, 45% to 50% found once. Input material: peripheral blood or thyroid tissue (not recorded which). The receptor source for this set is a woman aged 50 to 60 with Graves' hyperthyroidism.

Ten or more counts support this clonotype. This sequence joins TRBV4-1 and TRBJ2-5; 10 bases line up with TRBD2. Trimming cost V 2 bases and J 1 base; bases outside gene matches: 10. The V gene's germline CDR1 is MGHRA and CDR2 YSYEKL. CDR3 length: 18 residues. The CDR3 protein is CASSQSGLAERVQETQYF. Written as DNA, the CDR3 is TGCGCCAGCAGCCAAAGCGGACTAGCGGAGAGAGTCCAAGAGACCCAGTACTTC.

This clonotype was detected many times. V usage is TRBV24-1 and J usage is TRBJ2-5; 11 bases align to TRBD2. CDR1 and CDR2 (germline): KGHDR, SFDVKD. The CDR3 is 18 amino acids. V dropped 4 bases and J dropped 2; count of bases not matched to a gene: 11. The CDR3 region is CATSDPSPGLAVQETQYF. CDR3 sequence (DNA): TGTGCCACCAGTGACCCTAGTCCGGGACTAGCGGTACAAGAGACCCAGTACTTC.

The chain has TRBV19 and TRBJ2-7; no definite D call. CDR1 and CDR2 from the germline V gene are LNHDA and SQIVND (reference sequence). The CDR3 runs 11 residues. V was trimmed by 5 bases and J by 5 bases, leaving 7 bases between them. CDR3: CASSQADEQYF. CDR3 coding DNA: TGTGCCAGTAGTCAGGCGGACGAGCAGTACTTC. The full variable domain, rest sourced from reference TRBV19 and TRBJ2-7, is DGGITQSPKYLFRKEGQNVTLSCEQNLNHDAMYWYRQDPGQGLRLIYYSQIVNDFQKGDIAEGYSVSREKKESFPLTVTSAQKNPTAFYLCASSQADEQYFGPGTRLTVT.

The V and J genes are TRBV18 and TRBJ1-5; TRBD1 agrees at 7 bases. The ends lost 2 bases at V and 0 bases at J; junction bases unmatched: 7. The CDR3 runs 17 residues. Germline V gene sequence: CDR1 KGHSH, CDR2 LQKENI. The CDR3 protein is CASSPRQGVISNQPQHF. The DNA for the CDR3 is TGTGCCAGCTCACCAAGGCAGGGGGTTATTAGCAATCAGCCCCAGCATTTT.

The table lists this clonotype with many counts. This chain links TRBV7-9 with TRBJ1-4, with TRBD1 matching over 11 bases. The CDR3 loop spans 16 amino acids. The germline CDR1 and CDR2 sequences are SEHNR and FQNEAQ (reference sequence). V dropped 5 bases and J dropped 6; count of bases not matched to a gene: 8. This CDR3 is CASSPGTGGGDEKLFF. The CDR3 DNA is TGTGCCAGCAGCCCCGGGACAGGGGGAGGCGATGAAAAACTGTTTTTT.

On this clonotype itself: A clone one base away is much larger, so this may be a read error. The chain links TRBV15 to TRBJ2-3, with D hard to call. CDR3 length: 15 amino acids. Germline CDR1 is LNHNV and CDR2 is YYDKDF (reference sequence). V dropped 1 base and J dropped 3 bases, with 11 bases sitting between them. For the CDR3, the DNA is TGTGCCACCAGCAGAGGTGTCGGGTCTACAGATACGCAGTATTTT. It encodes CATSRGVGSTDTQYF.

DNA for the CDR3: TGCAGTGCTAGAGGACCGGACAGGGGCACTGAAGCTTTCTTT. Translated: CSARGPDRGTEAFF. The chain carries TRBV20-1 and TRBJ1-1; 9 nucleotides line up with TRBD1. CDR1 and CDR2 (germline): DFQATT, SNEGSKA (reference sequence). CDR3 length: 14 amino acids. V was pared by 1 base and J by 4 bases, with 4 bases of the junction left unmatched.

This clonotype has a count of ten or more. This chain joins TRBV20-1 and TRBJ2-7; 9 bases map to TRBD2. The germline V gene encodes CDR1 DFQATT and CDR2 SNEGSKA (reference sequence). The CDR3 is 14 amino acids. With V trimmed by 6 bases and J by 2 bases, 8 bases remained unmatched. The CDR3 nucleotides are TGCAGTGCCCCACCGACTAGCGGTGCCTACGAGCAGTACTTC. Translating it yields CSAPPTSGAYEQYF.

For this clonotype: Likely a read error: the CDR3 ends without its conserved phenylalanine or tryptophan. This chain links TRBV20-1 with TRBJ2-7; a weak D match, TRBD2 (6 bases). V lost 1 base, J lost 2 bases, and 24 bases lay in between. CDR1 is DFQATT and CDR2 is SNEGSKA in the germline V gene (reference sequence). The CDR3 is made up of 18 amino acids. For the CDR3, the DNA is TGCAGTGCTAGAGCCCCCCCCAATCGTGGGAGGCCGACCTACGAGCAGTACTCC. Amino acid sequence: CSARAPPNRGRPTYEQYS.

The V gene is TRBV5-5, the J gene TRBJ1-1; D uncertain. Between the trimmed V and J ends, which lost 4 bases and 7 bases, there was a span of 11 bases. The CDR3 length is 12 residues. CDR1 SGHKS and CDR2 YYEKEE come from the germline V gene (reference sequence). CDR3 loop: CASSADGLEAFF. The DNA for the CDR3 is TGTGCCAGCAGCGCCGACGGGCTTGAAGCTTTCTTT.

V is TRBV7-6 and J is TRBJ2-7, with 7 bases fitting TRBD2. CDR1 and CDR2 (germline): SGHVS, FNYEAQ. The V gene end was trimmed by 1 base and the J gene end by 0 bases; junction bases not matched to a gene: 6. This CDR3 is built from 16 residues. Here the CDR3 DNA reads TGTGCCAGCAGCTTAGGGGGCGGGAGCCTCTCCTACGAGCAGTACTTC. This translates into CASSLGGGSLSYEQYF.

The rearrangement joins TRBV5-4 to TRBJ1-2; tentative D call: TRBD1 (6 bases). This CDR3 has 15 amino acids. Trimming stripped 0 bases from V and 2 bases from J, with 11 bases between. The germline V gene encodes CDR1 SGHNT and CDR2 YYREEE (reference sequence). Written as DNA, the CDR3 is TGTGCCAGCAGCTTGGAGGGCAGGGGAAACTATGGCTACACCTTC. Amino acids: CASSLEGRGNYGYTF.

The chain joins TRBV20-1 to TRBJ2-7; 12 bases align to TRBD1. After removal of 3 bases from V and 3 bases from J, the junction contained 9 bases not matched to a gene. Germline loops: CDR1 DFQATT, CDR2 SNEGSKA (reference sequence). CDR3 length: 16 residues. The DNA of the CDR3 is TGCAGTGCTAGGGGGGGCGGGACAGGGGGCATCTACGAGCAGTACTTC. Encoded protein: CSARGGGTGGIYEQYF.

This clonotype was counted ten times or more. V gene TRBV20-1 combines with J gene TRBJ1-1, with D perhaps TRBD1 (5 bases). Trimming stripped 0 bases from V and 0 bases from J, with 8 bases between. The CDR3 runs to 14 residues. Germline loops: CDR1 DFQATT, CDR2 SNEGSKA (reference sequence). CDR3 protein: CSARDQGLNTEAFF. Here the CDR3 DNA reads TGCAGTGCTAGAGATCAGGGCCTGAACACTGAAGCTTTCTTT.

This clonotype has a handful of counts. The rearrangement links TRBV20-1 to TRBJ2-2; 12 bases fit TRBD2. Trimming cost V 3 bases and J 1 base; bases outside gene matches: 9. The CDR3 loop spans 18 amino acids. Germline V lookup: CDR1 DFQATT, CDR2 SNEGSKA (reference sequence). The CDR3 spells CSASNPTSGSENTGELFF. CDR3 in DNA: TGCAGTGCTAGTAATCCGACTAGCGGGAGCGAGAACACCGGGGAGCTGTTTTTT.

This clonotype came up many times. The rearrangement joins TRBV20-1 to TRBJ2-7; 7 bases map to TRBD2. The CDR3 consists of 12 residues. Unmatched junction bases numbered 5, after V lost 3 bases and J lost 6 bases. Germline V gives CDR1 DFQATT, CDR2 SNEGSKA (reference sequence). This CDR3 reads CSASRGSSEQYF. The CDR3 DNA sequence: TGCAGTGCTAGTCGCGGGAGCTCCGAGCAGTACTTC.

The rearrangement links TRBV20-1 to TRBJ1-1; D is ambiguous. CDR1 is DFQATT, CDR2 SNEGSKA, per germline (reference sequence). The CDR3 runs 13 residues. CDR3 nucleotides: TGCAGCGTTATTACAGTGTCGAACACTGAAGCTTTCTTT. Its translation is CSVITVSNTEAFF.